This T cell receptor beta chain derives from a study of cytomegalovirus exposure and HLA in healthy donors. Findings and limits, study-wide: Some V segments (TRBV6-2 and TRBV6-3 among them) were excluded as indistinguishable. Compared with the roughly 700-donor mean, an Asian-associated ancestry cluster reportedly had fewer N-insertions, according to a later analysis. In vitro, three CMV-associated chains proved specific for CMV antigens. With later analysis, a missense DCLRE1C variant became linked to TCR beta V- and J-gene trimming.

PCR amplification relied on 60 Vbeta primers (plus 13 Jbeta primers). Assay used: immunoSEQ multiplex PCR; TCRdb lists only in-frame clones, some missing. The sample gives around 120,000 clones, around four fifths of which show up once; 5% to 7% is in the top ten. To note about this clone: Its antigen is unknown.

Germline V lookup: CDR1 GTSNPN, CDR2 SVGIG (reference sequence). V lost 3 bases, J lost 17 bases, and 17 bases lay in between. This CDR3 is built from 12 residues. The rearrangement uses TRBV30 and TRBJ1-6; D ambiguous. The TCR sequence derives from a woman aged 40 to 49 in good health and CMV-seropositive. Sequenced material: PBMCs. CDR3 region: CAWRTGGRPFHF. The CDR3 DNA reads as TGTGCCTGGAGGACGGGAGGACGCCCCTTCCACTTT.